The clone carrying this TCR beta chain was detected only a few times. Time point here: newly diagnosed GD, antithyroid drugs for less than 3 months. PBMC RNA served as the TCR library source. The data belong to a study of regulatory T cells in long-lasting Graves disease. Germline V CDR1 and CDR2: MGHRA, YSYEKL. Losses at the gene ends were 1 base for V and 6 bases for J; bases not matched to a gene: 8. The CDR3 is 17 amino acids. TCR beta libraries were built with iRepertoire HTBI primers and Arm-PCR of CDR3 regions. TCRdb re-called the multiplex PCR reads through MiXCR, storing one row per CDR3 protein. The sample carries about 530,000 distinct CDR3 sequences, about 16% recorded once. These same data were also listed under a study on T cells in Graves' hyperthyroidism and ophthalmopathy.

The clonotype was recovered from a woman aged 35-65 years with Graves disease. This specimen was peripheral blood mononuclear cells (PBMCs), taken at new diagnosis, from a patient treated with antithyroid drugs. This chain links TRBV4-1 with TRBJ1-6, with 8 bases that match TRBD1. The DNA for the CDR3 is TGCGCCAGCAGCCAAGGTAGGACAGGGAGTAGTAATTCACCCCTCCACTTT. Encoded protein: CASSQGRTGSSNSPLHF.